This T cell receptor (beta chain) appears in the sequencing data of a study of beta chain features in type 1 diabetes. General study findings and limits: Shortening of TCRB CDR3s, moderate but significant, appeared in all four CD4+ subsets of Type 1 diabetes patients.

Isolated RNA was reverse transcribed in full, so expressed TCRB transcripts were sequenced. Repertoires were generated with immunoSEQ multiplex PCR, while TCRdb's copy carries only in-frame clones and drops some. The repertoire has over 200,000 clones, 9.5% to 13% of them found once; the top ten carry about 0.018%. A remark on this clone: No antigen is known for it.

V was shortened by 5 bases and J by 5 bases, with 7 bases between the two germline ends. Germline CDR1 and CDR2: MDHEN and SYDVKM. The CDR3 spans 12 residues. CD4+ cells of the naive, central memory, regulatory and stem cell-like memory types were sorted via CD45RO/CCR7/CD25/CD127/CD95/CD27. The clonotype was recovered from a man aged 25 to 40 with type 1 diabetes. Sequencing used naive CD4+ T cells from blood. The genes are TRBV28 and TRBJ1-5; D is unresolved. CDR3 sequence (DNA): TGTGCCAGCAGTGGAGATTATCAGCCCCAGCATTTT. Translating gives CASSGDYQPQHF.